This record covers a single T cell receptor (beta chain). Profiling relied on immunoSEQ multiplex PCR, and the TCRdb table lists in-frame clones only, not all of them. Of 60,000 to 95,000 clones listed, about 93% were seen once; the top ten hold approximately 5%. These data are taken from a study of blood T cell repertoires in COVID-19. Background on the study: PBMCs, B-cell-depleted T cells, or T cells provided the cDNA or gDNA that made up the material.

The CDR3 consists of 16 residues. Per the germline V gene, CDR1 is LNHDA and CDR2 is SQIVND (reference sequence). V lost 7 bases and J lost 1, with 19 bases in between. J is TRBJ1-2 and V is TRBV19; D not resolved. The source of this sequence is a human donor in a cohort sampled during active COVID-19. The sequenced material came from peripheral blood. DNA of the CDR3: TGTGCCAGTACCACCCCGAGGGCTGATAATAACTATGGCTACACCTTC. Amino acids: CASTTPRADNNYGYTF. Variable domain in full (rest from reference TRBV19 and TRBJ1-2): DGGITQSPKYLFRKEGQNVTLSCEQNLNHDAMYWYRQDPGQGLRLIYYSQIVNDFQKGDIAEGYSVSREKKESFPLTVTSAQKNPTAFYLCASTTPRADNNYGYTFGSGTRLTVV.